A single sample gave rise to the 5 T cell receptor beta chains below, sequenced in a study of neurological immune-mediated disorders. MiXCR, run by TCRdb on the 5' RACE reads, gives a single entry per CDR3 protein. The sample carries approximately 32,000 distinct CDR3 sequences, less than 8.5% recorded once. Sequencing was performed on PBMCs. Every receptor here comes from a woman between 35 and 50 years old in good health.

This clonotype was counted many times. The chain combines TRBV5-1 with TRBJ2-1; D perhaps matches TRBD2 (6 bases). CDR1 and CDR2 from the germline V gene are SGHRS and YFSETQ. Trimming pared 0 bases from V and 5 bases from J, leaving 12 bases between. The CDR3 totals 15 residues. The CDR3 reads CASSLVSGVNNEQFF. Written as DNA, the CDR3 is TGCGCCAGCAGCTTGGTGTCGGGAGTCAACAATGAGCAGTTCTTC.

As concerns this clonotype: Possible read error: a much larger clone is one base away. CDR3 in amino acids: CTSSRGTSGGTDTQYF. The CDR3 nucleotides are TGTACCAGCAGCCGCGGGACTAGCGGGGGCACAGATACGCAGTATTTT. The rearrangement uses TRBV4-2 and TRBJ2-3, with TRBD2 matching over 13 bases. The length of the CDR3 is 16 residues. Germline V gene data show CDR1 as LGHNA and CDR2 as YNFKEQ.

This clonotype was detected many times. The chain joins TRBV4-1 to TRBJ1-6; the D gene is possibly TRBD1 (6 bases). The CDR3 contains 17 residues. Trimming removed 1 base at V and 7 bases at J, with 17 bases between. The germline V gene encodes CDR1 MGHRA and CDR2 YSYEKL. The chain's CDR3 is CASSQVMGAVGNSPLHF. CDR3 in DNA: TGCGCCAGCAGCCAAGTGATGGGGGCGGTCGGGAATTCACCCCTCCACTTT.

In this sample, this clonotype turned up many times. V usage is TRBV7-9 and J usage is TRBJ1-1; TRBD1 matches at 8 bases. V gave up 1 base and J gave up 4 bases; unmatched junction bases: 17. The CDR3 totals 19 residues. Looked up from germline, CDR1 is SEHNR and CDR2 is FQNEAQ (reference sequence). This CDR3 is CASSLEYYDRGRSGTEAFF. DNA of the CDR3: TGTGCCAGCAGCTTAGAGTATTATGACAGGGGACGAAGCGGCACTGAAGCTTTCTTT. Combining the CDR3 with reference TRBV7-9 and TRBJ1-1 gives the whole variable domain DTGVSQNPRHKITKRGQNVTFRCDPISEHNRLYWYRQTLGQGPEFLTYFQNEAQLEKSRLLSDRFSAERPKGSFSTLEIQRTEQGDSAMYLCASSLEYYDRGRSGTEAFFGQGTRLTVV.

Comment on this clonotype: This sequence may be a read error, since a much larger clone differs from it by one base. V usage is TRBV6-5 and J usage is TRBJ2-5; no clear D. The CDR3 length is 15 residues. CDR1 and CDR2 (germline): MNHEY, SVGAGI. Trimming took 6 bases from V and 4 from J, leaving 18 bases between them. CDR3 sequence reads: CASSLDINWGETQYF. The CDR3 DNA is TGTGCCAGCAGCCTTGACATAAATTGGGGAGAGACCCAGTACTTC.